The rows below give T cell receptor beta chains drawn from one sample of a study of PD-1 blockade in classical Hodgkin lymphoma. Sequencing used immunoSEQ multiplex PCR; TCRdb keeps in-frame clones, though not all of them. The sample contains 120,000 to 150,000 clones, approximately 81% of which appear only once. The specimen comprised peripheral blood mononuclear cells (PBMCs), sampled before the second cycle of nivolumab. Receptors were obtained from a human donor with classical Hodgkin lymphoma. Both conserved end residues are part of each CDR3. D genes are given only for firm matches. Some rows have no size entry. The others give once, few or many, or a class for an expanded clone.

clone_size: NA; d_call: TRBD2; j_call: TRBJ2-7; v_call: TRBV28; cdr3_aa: CASSLWSGAGGYEQYF; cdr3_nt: TGTGCCAGCAGCCTGTGGAGCGGGGCCGGTGGCTACGAGCAGTACTTC
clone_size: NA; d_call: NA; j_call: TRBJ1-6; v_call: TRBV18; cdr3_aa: CASSPFRGPGNSPLHF; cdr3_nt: TGTGCCAGCTCACCATTCCGGGGCCCGGGGAATTCACCCCTCCACTTT
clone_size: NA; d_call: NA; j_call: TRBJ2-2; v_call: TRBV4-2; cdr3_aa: CASSQQQVGAGELFF; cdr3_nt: TGTGCCAGCAGCCAACAGCAGGTTGGCGCCGGGGAGCTGTTTTTT
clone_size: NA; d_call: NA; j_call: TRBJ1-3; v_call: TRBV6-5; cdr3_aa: CASSYQWGPGNTIYF; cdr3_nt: TGTGCCAGCAGTTATCAATGGGGGCCTGGAAACACCATATATTTT
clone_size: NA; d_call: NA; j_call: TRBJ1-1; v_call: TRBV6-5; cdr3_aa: CASSYSGEAFF; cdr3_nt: TGTGCCAGCAGTTATTCAGGGGAAGCTTTCTTT
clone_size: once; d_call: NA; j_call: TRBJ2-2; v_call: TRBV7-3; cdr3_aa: CASSNQGPGELFF; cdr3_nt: TGTGCCAGCAGCAATCAGGGCCCCGGGGAGCTGTTTTTT
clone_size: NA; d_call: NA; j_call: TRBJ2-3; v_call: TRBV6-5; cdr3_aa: CASSYAPALAVQYF; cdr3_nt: TGTGCCAGCAGTTACGCACCAGCCCTAGCAGTGCAGTATTTT
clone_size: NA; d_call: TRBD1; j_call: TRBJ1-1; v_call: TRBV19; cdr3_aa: CASSNRGRGTEAFF; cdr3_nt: TGTGCCAGTAGCAACAGGGGCCGAGGCACTGAAGCTTTCTTT
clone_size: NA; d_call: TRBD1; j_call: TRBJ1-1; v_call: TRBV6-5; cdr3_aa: CASSYSRGQGTTEAFF; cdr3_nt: TGTGCCAGCAGTTACTCAAGGGGACAGGGGACCACTGAAGCTTTCTTT
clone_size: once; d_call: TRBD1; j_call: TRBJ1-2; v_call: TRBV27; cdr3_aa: CASSPRTGDGYTF; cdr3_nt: TGTGCCAGCAGTCCCCGGACAGGGGACGGCTACACCTTC
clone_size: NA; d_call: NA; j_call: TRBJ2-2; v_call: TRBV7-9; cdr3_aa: CASSLSGTGELFF; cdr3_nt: TGTGCCAGCAGCTTATCCGGCACCGGGGAGCTGTTTTTT
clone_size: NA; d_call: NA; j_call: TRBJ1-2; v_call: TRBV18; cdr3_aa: CASSEDRDLSYGYTF; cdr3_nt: TGTGCCAGCTCAGAGGACCGTGACCTTTCCTATGGCTACACCTTC
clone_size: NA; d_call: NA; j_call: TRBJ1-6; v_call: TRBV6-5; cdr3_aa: CASSRSEGTYSPLHF; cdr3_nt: TGTGCCAGCAGCCGCTCTGAAGGGACCTATTCACCCCTCCACTTT
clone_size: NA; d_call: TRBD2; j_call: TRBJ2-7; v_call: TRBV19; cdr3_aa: CASSIGSGTFYEQYF; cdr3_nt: TGTGCCAGTAGTATAGGTAGCGGGACTTTCTACGAGCAGTACTTC
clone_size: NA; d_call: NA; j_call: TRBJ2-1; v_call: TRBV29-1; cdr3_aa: CSSGRGRGQYNEQFF; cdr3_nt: TGCAGCTCTGGCCGAGGCAGAGGCCAGTACAATGAGCAGTTCTTC
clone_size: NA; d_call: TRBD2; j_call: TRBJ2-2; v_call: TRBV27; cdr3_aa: CASAQGGSRTGELFF; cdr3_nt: TGTGCCAGCGCCCAGGGCGGGAGCCGCACCGGGGAGCTGTTTTTT
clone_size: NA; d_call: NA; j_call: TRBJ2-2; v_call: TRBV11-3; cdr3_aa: CASSLMGRGRTGELFF; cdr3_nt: TGTGCCAGCAGCTTGATGGGCAGGGGCCGCACCGGGGAGCTGTTTTTT
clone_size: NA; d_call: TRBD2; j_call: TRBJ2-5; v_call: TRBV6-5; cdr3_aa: CASSPREGVKTQYF; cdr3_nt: TGTGCCAGCAGTCCCAGGGAGGGAGTAAAGACCCAGTACTTC
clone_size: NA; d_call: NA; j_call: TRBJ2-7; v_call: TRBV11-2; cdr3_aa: CASSLSFGRDEQYF; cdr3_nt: TGTGCCAGCAGCTTAAGTTTCGGCAGGGACGAGCAGTACTTC
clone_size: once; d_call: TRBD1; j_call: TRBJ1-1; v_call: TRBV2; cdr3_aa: CASSILSGQGRTEAFF; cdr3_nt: TGTGCCAGCAGTATCCTCTCGGGACAGGGACGAACTGAAGCTTTCTTT
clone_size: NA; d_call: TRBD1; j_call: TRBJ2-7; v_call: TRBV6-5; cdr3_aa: CASSYSRGTGWYEQYF; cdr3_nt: TGTGCCAGCAGTTACTCTCGAGGGACAGGGTGGTACGAGCAGTACTTC
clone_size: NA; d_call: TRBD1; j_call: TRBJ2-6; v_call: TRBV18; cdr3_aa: CASSLSRGRGANVLTF; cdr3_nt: TGTGCCAGCTCACTAAGCAGGGGGCGTGGGGCCAACGTCCTGACTTTC
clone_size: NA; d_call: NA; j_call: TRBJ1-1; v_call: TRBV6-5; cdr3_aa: CASSYGGPYYEAFF; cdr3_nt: TGTGCCAGCAGTTACGGGGGGCCTTACTATGAAGCTTTCTTT
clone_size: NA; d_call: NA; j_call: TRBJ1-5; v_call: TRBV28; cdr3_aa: CASSLLGAQHF; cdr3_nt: TGTGCCAGCAGTTTGTTAGGGGCTCAGCATTTT
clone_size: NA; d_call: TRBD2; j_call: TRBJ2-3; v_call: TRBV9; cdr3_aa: CASSVAPLAGGPGDTQYF; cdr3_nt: TGTGCCAGCAGCGTAGCCCCACTAGCGGGGGGGCCGGGAGATACGCAGTATTTT
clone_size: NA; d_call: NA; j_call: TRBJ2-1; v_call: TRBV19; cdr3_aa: CASARGVREQFF; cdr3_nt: TGTGCCAGTGCTCGCGGGGTGCGGGAGCAGTTCTTC
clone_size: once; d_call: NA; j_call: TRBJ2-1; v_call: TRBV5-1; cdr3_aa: CASSIQGPTYNEQFF; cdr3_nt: TGCGCCAGCAGCATACAGGGTCCCACCTACAATGAGCAGTTCTTC
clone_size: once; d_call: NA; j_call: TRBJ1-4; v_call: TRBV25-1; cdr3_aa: CASSESTGAWPNEKLFF; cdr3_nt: TGTGCCAGCAGTGAATCAACAGGCGCGTGGCCTAATGAAAAACTGTTTTTT
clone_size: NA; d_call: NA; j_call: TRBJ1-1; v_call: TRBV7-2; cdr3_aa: CASSYPTGTRGAFF; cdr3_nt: TGTGCCAGCAGCTACCCCACAGGGACCCGGGGAGCTTTCTTT
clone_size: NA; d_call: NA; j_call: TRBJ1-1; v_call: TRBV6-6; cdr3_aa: CASRPTDAPGDAEAFF; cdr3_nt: TGTGCCAGCAGGCCCACGGACGCCCCGGGTGACGCTGAAGCTTTCTTT
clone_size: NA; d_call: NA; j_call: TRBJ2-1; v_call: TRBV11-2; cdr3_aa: CASSLVVGEQFF; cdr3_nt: TGTGCCAGCAGCTTAGTAGTTGGAGAGCAGTTCTTC
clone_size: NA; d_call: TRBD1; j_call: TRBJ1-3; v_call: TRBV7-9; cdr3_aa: CASSPDRDENTIYF; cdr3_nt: TGTGCCAGCAGCCCGGACAGGGACGAAAACACCATATATTTT
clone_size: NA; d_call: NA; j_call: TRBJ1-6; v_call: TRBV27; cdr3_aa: CASSYRLDLWNSPLHF; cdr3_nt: TGTGCCAGCAGTTATAGGTTGGATTTATGGAATTCACCCCTCCACTTT
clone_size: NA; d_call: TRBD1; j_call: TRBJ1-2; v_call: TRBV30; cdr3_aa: CAWSVPARGTYGYTF; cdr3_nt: TGTGCCTGGAGTGTACCCGCCAGGGGGACCTATGGCTACACCTTC
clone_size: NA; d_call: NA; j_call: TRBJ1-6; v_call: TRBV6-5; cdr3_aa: CASSYSLNSPLHF; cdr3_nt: TGTGCCAGCAGTTACTCCTTGAATTCACCCCTCCACTTT
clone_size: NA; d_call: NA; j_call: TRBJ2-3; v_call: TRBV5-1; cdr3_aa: CASSLGGSSDTQYF; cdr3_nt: TGCGCCAGCAGCTTGGGGGGCTCGTCAGATACGCAGTATTTT
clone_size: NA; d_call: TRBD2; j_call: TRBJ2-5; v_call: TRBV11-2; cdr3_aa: CASSLSGGALSTQYF; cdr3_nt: TGTGCCAGCAGTCTCAGCGGGGGGGCCTTATCGACCCAGTACTTC
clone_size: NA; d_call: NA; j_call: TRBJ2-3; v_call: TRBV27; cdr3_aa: CASSFRYTQYF; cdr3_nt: TGTGCCAGCAGTTTTCGGTATACGCAGTATTTT
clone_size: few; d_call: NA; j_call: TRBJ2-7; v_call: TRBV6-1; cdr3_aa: CASSEADRTEQYF; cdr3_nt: TGTGCCAGCAGTGAAGCCGACAGGACCGAGCAGTACTTC
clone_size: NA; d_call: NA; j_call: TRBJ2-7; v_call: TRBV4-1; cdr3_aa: CASSQVQVGAHEQYF; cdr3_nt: TGCGCCAGCAGCCAAGTTCAAGTAGGTGCCCACGAGCAGTACTTC
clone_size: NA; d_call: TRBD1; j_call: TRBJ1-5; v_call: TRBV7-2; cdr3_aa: CASSLRGQGGNQPQHF; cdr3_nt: TGTGCCAGCAGCTTAAGGGGACAGGGAGGAAATCAGCCCCAGCATTTT
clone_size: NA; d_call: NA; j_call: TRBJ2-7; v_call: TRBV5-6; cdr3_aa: CASSLYSGGSYEQYF; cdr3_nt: TGTGCCAGCAGCTTGTATTCGGGGGGCAGCTACGAGCAGTACTTC
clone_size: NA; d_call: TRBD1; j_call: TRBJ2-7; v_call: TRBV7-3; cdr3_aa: CASSEPGQPYEQYF; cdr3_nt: TGTGCCAGCAGCGAGCCGGGACAGCCCTACGAGCAGTACTTC
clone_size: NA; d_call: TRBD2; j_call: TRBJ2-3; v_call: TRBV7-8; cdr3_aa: CASSFTILAGTDTQYF; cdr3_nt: TGTGCCAGCAGCTTCACCATACTAGCGGGGACAGATACGCAGTATTTT
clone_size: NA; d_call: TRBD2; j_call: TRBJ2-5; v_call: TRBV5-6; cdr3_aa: CASSLTSGPSATQYF; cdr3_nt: TGTGCCAGCAGCTTGACTAGCGGGCCTTCCGCGACCCAGTACTTC
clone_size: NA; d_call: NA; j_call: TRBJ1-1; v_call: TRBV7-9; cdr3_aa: CASSLPYFGTEAFF; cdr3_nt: TGTGCCAGCAGCCTCCCTTACTTTGGGACTGAAGCTTTCTTT
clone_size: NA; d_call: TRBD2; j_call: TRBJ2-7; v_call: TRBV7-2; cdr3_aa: CASSLSVAGPHEQYF; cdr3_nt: TGTGCCAGCAGCTTATCGGTAGCGGGCCCCCACGAGCAGTACTTC
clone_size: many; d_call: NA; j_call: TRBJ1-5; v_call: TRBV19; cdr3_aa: CASSMVRGQPQHF; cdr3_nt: TGTGCCAGTAGTATGGTTAGGGGTCAGCCCCAGCATTTT